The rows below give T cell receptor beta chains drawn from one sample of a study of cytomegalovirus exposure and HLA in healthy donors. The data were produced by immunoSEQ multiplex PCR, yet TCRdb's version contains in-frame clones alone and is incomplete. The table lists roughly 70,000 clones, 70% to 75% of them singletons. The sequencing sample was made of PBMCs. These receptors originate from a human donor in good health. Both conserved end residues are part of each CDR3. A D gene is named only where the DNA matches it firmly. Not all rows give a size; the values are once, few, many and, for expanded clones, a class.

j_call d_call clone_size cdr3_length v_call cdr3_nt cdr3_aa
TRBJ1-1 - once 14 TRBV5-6 TGTGCCAGCAGCGCACCTCCGGGGAACACTGAAGCTTTCTTT CASSAPPGNTEAFF
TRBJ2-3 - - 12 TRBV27 TGTGCCAGCAGTTTTTGGCCAAATACGCAGTATTTT CASSFWPNTQYF
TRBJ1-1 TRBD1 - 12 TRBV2 TGTGCCAGCAGTGAACAGGGGGCTGAAGCTTTCTTT CASSEQGAEAFF
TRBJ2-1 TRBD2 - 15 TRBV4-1 TGCGCCAGCAGCCAAGTGGGTAGCGGGAGCAATGAGCAGTTCTTC CASSQVGSGSNEQFF
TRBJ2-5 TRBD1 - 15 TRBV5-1 TGCGCCAGCAGCTTGGATCCACAGGGGGGAGAGACCCAGTACTTC CASSLDPQGGETQYF
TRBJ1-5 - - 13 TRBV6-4 TGTGCCAGCAGTGAGGCCGGGGGTCAGCCCCAGCATTTT CASSEAGGQPQHF
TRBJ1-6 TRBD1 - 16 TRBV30 TGTGCCTGGAGCGCGCCCCAGCGGACAGGGCGACCACCCCTCCACTTT CAWSAPQRTGRPPLHF
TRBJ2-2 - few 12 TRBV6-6 TGTGCCACCAACAGGGAGAACGGGGAGCTGTTTTTT CATNRENGELFF
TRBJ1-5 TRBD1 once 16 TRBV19 TGTGCCAGTAGCTCCGGGACAGGGGGTAGCAATCAGCCCCAGCATTTT CASSSGTGGSNQPQHF
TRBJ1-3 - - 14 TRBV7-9 TGTGCCAGCAGCTCGGCGGCTTCTGGAAACACCATATATTTT CASSSAASGNTIYF
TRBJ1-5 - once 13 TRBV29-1 TGCAGCGTTCTTATAGGGGGGGATCAGCCCCAGCATTTT CSVLIGGDQPQHF
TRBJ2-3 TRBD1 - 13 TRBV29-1 TGCAGTGTGGGGACAGGGAGCACAGATACGCAGTATTTT CSVGTGSTDTQYF
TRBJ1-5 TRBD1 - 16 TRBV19 TGTGCCAGTAGTATCGGGAGACAGGGTAAAAATCAGCCCCAGCATTTT CASSIGRQGKNQPQHF
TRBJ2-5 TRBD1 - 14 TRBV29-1 TGCAGCGCCGAGGGGGCAGAATTATCAGAGACCCAGTACTTC CSAEGAELSETQYF
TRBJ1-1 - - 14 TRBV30 TGTGCCTGGACCCGGGACTCTCGGAACACTGAAGCTTTCTTT CAWTRDSRNTEAFF
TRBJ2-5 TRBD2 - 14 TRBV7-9 TGTGCCAGCAGCTTAGAACTAGCGGGAATCCTGCTATACTTC CASSLELAGILLYF
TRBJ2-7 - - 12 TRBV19 TGTGCCAGTAGTAGGAGAAACTACGAGCAGTACTTC CASSRRNYEQYF
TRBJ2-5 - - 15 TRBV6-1 TGTGCCAGCAGTGAAGACAGGGCAGGAGGAGAGACCCAGTACTTC CASSEDRAGGETQYF
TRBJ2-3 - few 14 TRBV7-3 TGTGCCAGCAGCTTAACGGCTGGCGGAGATACGCAGTATTTT CASSLTAGGDTQYF
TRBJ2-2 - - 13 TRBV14 TGTGCCAGCAGCCATTTCAGAACCGGGGAGCTGTTTTTT CASSHFRTGELFF
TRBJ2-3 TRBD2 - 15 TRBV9 TGTGCCAGCAGCGCTCGGGGGAGGGGCACAGATACGCAGTATTTT CASSARGRGTDTQYF
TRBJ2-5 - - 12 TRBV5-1 TGCGCCAGCAGTCTCGAAGGGGTGACCCAGTACTTC CASSLEGVTQYF
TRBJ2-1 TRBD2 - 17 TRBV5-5 TGTGCCAGCAGCTTCCTTCAAAGTAGCGGGAGGTCGAATGAGCAGTTCTTC CASSFLQSSGRSNEQFF
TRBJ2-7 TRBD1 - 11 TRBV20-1 TGCAGTGCTTCGGACAGGGGGGGGCAGTACTTC CSASDRGGQYF
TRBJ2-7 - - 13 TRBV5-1 TGCGCCAGCAGCGGCAGGGCCCCCTACGAGCAGTACTTC CASSGRAPYEQYF
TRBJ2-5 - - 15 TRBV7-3 TGTGCCAGCAGCTCCTCAGGGGGAGGTTGGGAGACCCAGTACTTC CASSSSGGGWETQYF
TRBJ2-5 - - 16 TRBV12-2 TGTGCAAGTCGCTTAGAGCAGGGCAGGGGGAAAGAGACCCAGTACTTC CASRLEQGRGKETQYF
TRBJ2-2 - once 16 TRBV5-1 TGCGCCAGCAGCTCGACTATAAGGGGAGGCACCGGGGAGCTGTTTTTT CASSSTIRGGTGELFF
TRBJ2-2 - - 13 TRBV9 TGTGCCAGCAGCGTAGCCTTCTCCGGGGAGCTGTTTTTT CASSVAFSGELFF
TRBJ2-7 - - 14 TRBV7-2 TGTGCCAGCAGTCGTGACAGTTTCTCCTACGAGCAGTACTTC CASSRDSFSYEQYF
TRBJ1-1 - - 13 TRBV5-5 TGTGCCAGCAGCTTGCAGGGCTCCACTGAAGCTTTCTTT CASSLQGSTEAFF
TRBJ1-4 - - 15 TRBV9 TGTGCCAGCAGCGGCAGGGGTCATACTAATGAAAAACTGTTTTTT CASSGRGHTNEKLFF
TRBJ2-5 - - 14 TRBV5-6 TGTGCCAGCAGCTTTTATAATCAGGGGGAGACCCAGTACTTC CASSFYNQGETQYF
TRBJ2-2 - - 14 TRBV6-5 TGTGCCAGCAGTTACTCGCAGGTCACCGGGGAGCTGTTTTTT CASSYSQVTGELFF
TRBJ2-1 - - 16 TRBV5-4 TGTGCCAGCAGCGGTTCCGGGACAAAATCCTACAATGAGCAGTTCTTC CASSGSGTKSYNEQFF
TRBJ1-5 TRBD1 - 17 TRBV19 TGTGCCAGTAGCCCCGGACAGGGGTGGGAAAGCAATCAGCCCCAGCATTTT CASSPGQGWESNQPQHF
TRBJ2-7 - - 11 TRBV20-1 TGCAGTGGGTTTGTAACTTACGAGCAGTACTTC CSGFVTYEQYF
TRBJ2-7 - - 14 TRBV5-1 TGCGCCAGCAGCTTCAACAGGGACGGGTACGAGCAGTACTTC CASSFNRDGYEQYF
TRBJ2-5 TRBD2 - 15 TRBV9 TGTGCCAGCAGCACCGGGACTAGCGGGAGGGGGACCCAGTACTTC CASSTGTSGRGTQYF
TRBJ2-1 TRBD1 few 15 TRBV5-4 TGTGCCAGCAGCGTCGGGACAGGGCCCTACAATGAGCAGTTCTTC CASSVGTGPYNEQFF
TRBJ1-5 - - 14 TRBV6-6 TGTGCCAGCAGACCCCGAGGGGGAAATCAGCCCCAGCATTTT CASRPRGGNQPQHF
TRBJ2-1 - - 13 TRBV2 TGTGCCAGCAGTGCACAACAGGAAGGTGAGCAGTTCTTC CASSAQQEGEQFF
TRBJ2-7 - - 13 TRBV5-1 TGCGCCAGCAGCCAGAATTCCATATACGAGCAGTACTTC CASSQNSIYEQYF
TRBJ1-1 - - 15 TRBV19 TGTGCCGCGCAGGCGGGCGGGGGGTATAACACTGAAGCTTTCTTT CAAQAGGGYNTEAFF
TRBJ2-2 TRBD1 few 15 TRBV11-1 TGTGCCAGCAGCATACGGGACAGAGACACCGGGGAGCTGTTTTTT CASSIRDRDTGELFF
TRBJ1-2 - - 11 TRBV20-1 TGCAGTGCTATTTTATCGGGACTGGGCACCTTC CSAILSGLGTF
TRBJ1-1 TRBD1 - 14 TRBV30 TGTGCCTGGCCCCTCGGGACAGGGAACACTGAAGCTTTCTTT CAWPLGTGNTEAFF
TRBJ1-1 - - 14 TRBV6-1 TGTGCCAGCAGTGAGTTCGGGACAACCCTTGAAGCTTTCTTT CASSEFGTTLEAFF
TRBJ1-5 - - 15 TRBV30 TGTGCCTGGAGTGTACATCAGGGAAGTCGCCAGCCCCAGCATTTT CAWSVHQGSRQPQHF
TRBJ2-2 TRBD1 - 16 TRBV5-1 TGCGCCAGCAGCCTAACAGGGGGCGCGGGCACCGGGGAGCTGTTTTTT CASSLTGGAGTGELFF
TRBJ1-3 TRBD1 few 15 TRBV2 TGTGCCAGCAGCCCCTTATGGACAGGGGGAAACACCATATATTTT CASSPLWTGGNTIYF
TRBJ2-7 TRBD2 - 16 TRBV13 TGTGCCAGCAGCTTAACACTAGCGGGTTCGTCCTACGAGCAGTACTTC CASSLTLAGSSYEQYF
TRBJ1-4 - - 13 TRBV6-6 TGTGCCAGCCTCCGGGGTCTTGGGGAAAAACTGTTTTTT CASLRGLGEKLFF
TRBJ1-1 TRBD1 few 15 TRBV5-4 TGTGCCAGCAGCTTGGGAGACAGGGCGTACACTGAAGCTTTCTTT CASSLGDRAYTEAFF
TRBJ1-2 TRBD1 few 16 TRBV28 TGTGCCAGCAGTATTTCGGGACAGGGGGCGGCTAGGGGCTACACCTTC CASSISGQGAARGYTF
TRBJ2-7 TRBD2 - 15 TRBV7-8 TGTGCCAGCAGCCCTCTGACAGCGGGGGTTAGCGAGCAGTACTTC CASSPLTAGVSEQYF
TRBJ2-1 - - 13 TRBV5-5 TGTGCCAGCAGCTTGTTCGCTAGTGATGAGCAGTTCTTC CASSLFASDEQFF
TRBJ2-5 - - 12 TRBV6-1 TGTGCCAGCACCTGGGCAGGCGAGACCCAGTACTTC CASTWAGETQYF
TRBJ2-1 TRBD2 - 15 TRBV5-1 TGCGCCAGCAGCTTGGCTAGCGGGAGAAGCGATGAGCAGTTCTTC CASSLASGRSDEQFF